Following are 13 T cell receptor beta chains from one sample sequenced in a study of beta chain features in type 1 diabetes. Expressed TCRB transcripts were sequenced after all isolated RNA was converted to cDNA. Sequencing used immunoSEQ multiplex PCR; TCRdb keeps in-frame clones, though not all of them. This table holds approximately 340,000 clones, around 15% found once. Sequenced sample: naive CD4+ T cells from blood. These receptors all stem from a woman younger than 30 in good health.

This clone was counted only a few times. The chain couples TRBV7-9 to TRBJ2-7; D remains ambiguous. The CDR3 contains 14 residues. Germline loops: CDR1 SEHNR, CDR2 FQNEAQ (reference sequence). V lost 1 base to trimming and J lost 6 bases, with 13 bases between them. The CDR3 sequence is CASSLEVRSGEQYF. DNA of the CDR3: TGTGCCAGCAGCTTAGAAGTACGGTCAGGCGAGCAGTACTTC.

This clone has a handful of counts. This rearrangement joins TRBV18 to TRBJ1-1; D is unresolved. Trimming removed 3 bases from V and 0 bases from J, with 8 bases in between. Germline lookup yields CDR1 KGHSH and CDR2 LQKENI. There are 14 residues in the CDR3. DNA of the CDR3: TGTGCCAGCTCACCCCGGAGCTTGAACACTGAAGCTTTCTTT. Its translation is CASSPRSLNTEAFF.

The rearrangement joins TRBV7-8 to TRBJ2-1, with a tentative D call TRBD1 (5 bases). Germline-derived CDR1 and CDR2 are SGHVS and FQNEAQ. The CDR3 consists of 12 residues. The germline V and J ends were trimmed by 1 base and 11 bases, with 9 bases remaining between them. The DNA for the CDR3 is TGTGCCAGCAGCTTAGTGCAGGGTCAGCAGTTCTTC. Translating it yields CASSLVQGQQFF.

This clone was counted only a few times. The CDR3 here is CASSLTPTYEQYF. CDR3 nucleotides: TGTGCCAGCAGTTTGACACCGACCTACGAGCAGTACTTC. This chain joins TRBV2 and TRBJ2-7, with D unresolved. The germline V and J ends were trimmed by 5 bases and 2 bases, with 10 bases remaining between them. The germline gives CDR1 SNHLY, CDR2 FYNNEI. The CDR3 length is 13 residues.

In this sample, this clone turned up a few times. V is TRBV28 and J is TRBJ1-1; D call uncertain. Trimming shortened V by 6 bases and J by 0 bases, and 5 bases separated the two germline ends. The CDR3 consists of 12 residues. Germline loops: CDR1 MDHEN, CDR2 SYDVKM. Written as DNA, the CDR3 is TGTGCCAGCAGGAGAATGAACACTGAAGCTTTCTTT. Amino acid sequence: CASRRMNTEAFF. The full variable domain, rest sourced from reference TRBV28 and TRBJ1-1, is DVKVTQSSRYLVKRTGEKVFLECVQDMDHENMFWYRQDPGLGLRLIYFSYDVKMKEKGDIPEGYSVSREKKERFSLILESASTNQTSMYLCASRRMNTEAFFGQGTRLTVV.

The chain employs TRBV7-9 and TRBJ2-7, with D unclear. Germline V gives CDR1 SEHNR, CDR2 FQNEAQ (reference sequence). With 1 base removed from V and 7 bases from J, the gap between germline ends came to 14 bases. CDR3 length: 14 amino acids. This CDR3 reads CASSLGVGLGEQYF. The DNA for the CDR3 is TGTGCCAGCAGCTTAGGAGTGGGTCTCGGGGAGCAGTACTTC.

This clone appeared a few times. The CDR3 loop is CAWILSPPFYEQYF. The CDR3 coding sequence is TGTGCCTGGATTCTGAGTCCCCCATTCTACGAGCAGTACTTC. The chain employs TRBV30 and TRBJ2-7; D not certain. The CDR3 is 14 amino acids. V lost 4 bases and J 3 bases, leaving 16 bases between the germline ends. Germline V gene data show CDR1 as GTSNPN and CDR2 as SVGIG (reference sequence).

This chain uses TRBV25-1 with TRBJ2-1; weak D call: TRBD2 (5 bases). CDR1 MGHDK and CDR2 SYGVNS come from the germline V gene. Trimming removed 2 bases from V and 8 bases from J, with 19 bases in between. The CDR3 has 16 amino acids. The CDR3 sequence: CASSEGFPTGTYEQFF. CDR3 nucleotide sequence: TGTGCCAGCAGTGAAGGGTTCCCCACGGGAACATATGAGCAGTTCTTC.

The chain employs TRBV27 and TRBJ2-2; TRBD2 agrees at 10 bases. CDR3 size: 16 residues. Germline lookup yields CDR1 MNHEY and CDR2 SMNVEV (reference sequence). Trimming at V came to 0 bases and at J to 4 bases, leaving 2 bases not matched to a gene. The CDR3 sequence is CASSLSSGRPTGELFF. The CDR3 DNA sequence: TGTGCCAGCAGTTTATCTAGCGGGAGGCCCACCGGGGAGCTGTTTTTT.

This clone was recorded a few times. The DNA of the CDR3 is TGTGCCTACCTAGCCTCTAGCGGGAGATGGGGAGAGACCCAGTACTTC. It encodes CAYLASSGRWGETQYF. The rearrangement links TRBV30 to TRBJ2-5, with 10 bases lining up with TRBD2. Losses at the gene ends were 7 bases for V and 4 bases for J; bases not matched to a gene: 15. Germline V lookup: CDR1 GTSNPN, CDR2 SVGIG (reference sequence). The CDR3 extends over 16 amino acids.

This clone appeared a single time. The rearrangement uses TRBV5-6 and TRBJ1-2; TRBD1 might be the D (5 bases). V lost 4 bases to trimming and J lost 2 bases, with 6 bases between them. The CDR3 sequence is 12 residues long. CDR1 SGHDT and CDR2 YYEEEE come from the germline V gene. The CDR3 region is CASSRQNYGYTF. The CDR3 nucleotides read TGTGCCAGCAGCAGACAGAACTATGGCTACACCTTC.

In its sample, this clone was seen a few times. CDR3 sequence (DNA): TGTGCCAGCAGCCAAGATGTAGCGGGAGGCTCCTACAATGAGCAGTTCTTC. Its protein product is CASSQDVAGGSYNEQFF. This chain links TRBV4-2 with TRBJ2-1; 10 nucleotides line up with TRBD2. The germline gives CDR1 LGHNA, CDR2 YNFKEQ. V gave up 0 bases and J gave up 0 bases; unmatched junction bases: 2. The CDR3 length is 17 residues.

This clone was counted between two and nine times. The genes are TRBV2 and TRBJ2-6, with 8 bases fitting TRBD1. Germline loops: CDR1 SNHLY, CDR2 FYNNEI. V shed 3 bases and J 0 bases; nucleotides not matched to a gene: 1. The CDR3 has 16 residues. Written as DNA, the CDR3 is TGTGCCAGCAGTGAGACAGGGGTCTCTGGGGCCAACGTCCTGACTTTC. As protein: CASSETGVSGANVLTF. Full variable domain (rest looked up from reference TRBV2 and TRBJ2-6): EPEVTQTPSHQVTQMGQEVILRCVPISNHLYFYWYRQILGQKVEFLVSFYNNEISEKSEIFDDQFSVERPDGSNFTLKIRSTKLEDSAMYFCASSETGVSGANVLTFGAGSRLTVL.